This T cell receptor beta chain was observed in a study of T cells in Graves' hyperthyroidism and ophthalmopathy. TCR beta CDR3 regions were amplified from RNA. The HTBI primer set drove a first-round RT-PCR of the TCR CDR3. TCRdb recomputed calls from the multiplex PCR reads with MiXCR, one row per CDR3 protein. Of about 49,000 distinct CDR3 sequences detected, around 55% appear once; the ten largest clones hold more than 30%. This clonotype was detected many times. Hyperthyroidism of Graves' type that showed no ophthalmopathy progression within 18 months was stable. Patients aged 18 to 65 had newly diagnosed hyperthyroidism lasting under 2 months. Uncontrolled infection, other autoimmune disease, pregnancy or lactation led to exclusion. Diagnosis relied on clinical symptoms, serum thyroxine and TRAb, thyroid ultrasound and orbital computed tomography. This CDR3 contains 15 residues. Germline V gene data show CDR1 as MNHNS and CDR2 as SASEGT. Trimming shortened V by 6 bases and J by 0 bases, and 12 bases separated the two germline ends.

The chain links TRBV6-1 to TRBJ1-3; possibly TRBD1 for D (6 bases). Input material: peripheral blood or thyroid tissue (not recorded which). The receptor was isolated from a man younger than 35 with Graves' hyperthyroidism. CDR3 region: CASSLRGPSGNTIYF. DNA for the CDR3: TGTGCCAGCAGCCTCAGGGGTCCCTCTGGAAACACCATATATTTT.